A single sample is the source of the 9 T cell receptor beta chains below, sequenced in a study of cytomegalovirus exposure and HLA in healthy donors. PCR employed 60 Vbeta and 13 Jbeta primers. Clones were read by immunoSEQ multiplex PCR, and TCRdb kept only the in-frame ones, dropping some. The sample has 230,000 or so clones, about 93% seen once. What was sequenced was PBMCs. The receptors shown here come from a girl aged 2-10 years in good health and CMV-seronegative.

The chain employs TRBV19 and TRBJ2-5; possible D gene TRBD1, 5 bases. Per germline, CDR1 LNHDA and CDR2 SQIVND (reference sequence). V was shortened by 1 base and J by 3 bases, with 15 bases between the two germline ends. The CDR3 spans 16 residues. CDR3 region: CASSIVSPPREETQYF. The CDR3 bases are TGTGCCAGTAGTATAGTCTCCCCTCCCAGGGAAGAGACCCAGTACTTC.

The chain employs TRBV7-6 and TRBJ2-7, with a tentative D call TRBD2 (6 bases). This CDR3 has 14 amino acids. Trimming removed 4 bases at V and 7 bases at J, with 17 bases between. Germline-derived CDR1 and CDR2 are SGHVS and FNYEAQ. This CDR3 reads CASSSGGPRGEQYF. The CDR3 DNA follows: TGTGCCAGCAGCTCCGGCGGGCCTCGGGGGGAGCAGTACTTC.

The chain joins TRBV9 to TRBJ1-1; D remains unclear. The CDR3 has 14 residues. Germline lookup yields CDR1 SGDLS and CDR2 YYNGEE. The V end lost 0 bases, the J end lost 5 bases, and 11 bases lay between the germline ends. CDR3 region: CASSVGLGGTEAFF. CDR3 in DNA: TGTGCCAGCAGCGTAGGATTGGGAGGGACTGAAGCTTTCTTT.

The gene calls are TRBV12-5 and TRBJ2-3; 13 bases line up with TRBD2. V was pared by 7 bases and J by 6 bases, with 4 bases of the junction left unmatched. Germline assignment: CDR1 LGHNT and CDR2 FRNRAP. The CDR3 runs to 14 residues. The CDR3 protein is CASEETSGRDTQYF. The CDR3 nucleotides are TGTGCTAGTGAGGAGACTAGCGGGAGGGATACGCAGTATTTT.

With respect to this clone: The junction does not match germline at one end; this may be a read error. The rearrangement joins TRBV7-3 to TRBJ2-3; a weak D match, TRBD1 (6 bases). Germline V gene lookup returns CDR1 SGHTA and CDR2 FQGTGA. The CDR3 loop spans 15 amino acids. As DNA, the CDR3 is TGTGCCAGCAGCTTATGGACAGCTAGCACAGATGCGCAGTATTTT. It is translated as CASSLWTASTDAQYF.

This rearrangement joins TRBV14 to TRBJ2-3; 11 bases match TRBD2. The J segment lost 6 bases and the V segment lost 0 bases, leaving 11 bases of the junction unmatched. This CDR3 is built from 18 residues. Germline CDR1 is SGHDN and CDR2 is FVKESK. This CDR3 reads CASSQERVLAGAADTQYF. CDR3 in DNA: TGTGCCAGCAGCCAAGAGCGGGTACTAGCGGGAGCTGCCGATACGCAGTATTTT. The whole variable domain, filled in from reference TRBV14 and TRBJ2-3, reads EAGVTQFPSHSVIEKGQTVTLRCDPISGHDNLYWYRRVMGKEIKFLLHFVKESKQDESGMPNNRFLAERTGGTYSTLKVQPAELEDSGVYFCASSQERVLAGAADTQYFGPGTRLTVL.

The chain uses TRBV6-1 and TRBJ2-1; 10 nucleotides align to TRBD2. Germline trimming cut 3 bases from V and 8 bases from J; bases unmatched to any gene: 4. CDR3 size: 14 residues. Germline CDR1 is MNHNS and CDR2 is SASEGT. For the CDR3, the DNA is TGTGCCAGCAGTGATCTAGCGGGAGTGGATGAGCAGTTCTTC. Residues: CASSDLAGVDEQFF.

The V gene is TRBV4-2, the J gene TRBJ2-7, with 9 bases aligning to TRBD1. The CDR3 sequence is 16 residues long. J was trimmed by 0 bases and V by 3 bases; bases with no gene match: 6. Germline CDR1 is LGHNA and CDR2 is YNFKEQ. The CDR3 DNA follows: TGTGCCAGCAGCCAGACAGGGGGAATGAGCTCCTACGAGCAGTACTTC. The encoded protein is CASSQTGGMSSYEQYF.

This chain uses TRBV5-1 with TRBJ2-1, with D perhaps matching TRBD2 (5 bases). CDR3 length equals 14 residues. V lost 3 bases and J lost 5, with 12 bases in between. CDR1 is SGHRS, CDR2 YFSETQ, per germline. In DNA form, the CDR3 reads TGCGCCAGCAGCTCGGAGGCTAGGAACAATGAGCAGTTCTTC. This codes for CASSSEARNNEQFF.